This section outlines one TCR beta chain sequence together with its context. The antigen is unknown. This entry comes from a study of cytomegalovirus exposure and HLA in healthy donors. Study at large: One earlier analysis, a look at some 180 million T cells, found some 100 million unique TCR beta sequences.

The germline V gene has CDR1 MNHEY and CDR2 SVGAGI. The CDR3 loop spans 14 amino acids. V was cut by 9 bases and J by 2 bases, with 14 bases left in between. Study-wide results and caveats: Later analysis demonstrated an association between a missense DCLRE1C variant and TCR beta V- and J-gene trimming. Several V segments, TRBV6-2 and TRBV6-3 among them, could not be told apart and were dropped.

PCR amplification relied on 60 Vbeta primers (plus 13 Jbeta primers). In the study's own analysis: Among the unique TCR beta chains that a later analysis counted, 75 million to 85 million in all, roughly 10 million were shared. Here immunoSEQ multiplex PCR was the method, and the copy in TCRdb shows in-frame clones only, minus some. The V and J calls and the clone size are those of that table, but D and trimming were determined from the DNA. The table lists 200,000 to 250,000 clones, 76% of them singletons, with under 0.8% in the top ten. The chain is built from TRBV6-5 and TRBJ1-3; a possible D gene is TRBD1 (5 bases). The TCR comes from a man younger than 30 in good health and CMV-seronegative. The sequenced material came from PBMCs. The CDR3 region is CASARGGAGNTIYF. Written as DNA, the CDR3 is TGTGCCAGTGCAAGGGGAGGGGCTGGAAACACCATATATTTT.